This T cell receptor (beta chain) was recovered during a study of cytomegalovirus exposure and HLA in healthy donors. About the research overall: An earlier analysis identified 120 million or so unique TCR beta sequences in about 180 million T cells.

A note on this clone: Its antigen remains unknown.

J gave up 7 bases and V 5 bases, and 12 bases lay outside the gene matches. This CDR3 has 16 amino acids. CDR1 SGHTA and CDR2 FQGNSA come from the germline V gene. The study ran its PCR with 60 Vbeta and 13 Jbeta primers. Clones were sequenced by immunoSEQ multiplex PCR, and TCRdb holds only the in-frame ones, with some missing. The data contain roughly 140,000 clones, around 80% of them seen just once; the ten biggest clones take up just under 3%. Study results and limitations: Per published accounts, TCR beta sequences correctly predicted the HLA-A and HLA-B alleles of most subjects.

The clonotype originates from a female donor in good health and CMV-seronegative. Source material: PBMCs. The gene calls are TRBV7-2 and TRBJ2-1; 9 nucleotides align to TRBD2. CDR3 sequence reads: CASSASLRGGQNEQFF. For the CDR3, the DNA is TGTGCCAGCAGCGCCTCTTTGCGGGGGGGTCAGAATGAGCAGTTCTTC.